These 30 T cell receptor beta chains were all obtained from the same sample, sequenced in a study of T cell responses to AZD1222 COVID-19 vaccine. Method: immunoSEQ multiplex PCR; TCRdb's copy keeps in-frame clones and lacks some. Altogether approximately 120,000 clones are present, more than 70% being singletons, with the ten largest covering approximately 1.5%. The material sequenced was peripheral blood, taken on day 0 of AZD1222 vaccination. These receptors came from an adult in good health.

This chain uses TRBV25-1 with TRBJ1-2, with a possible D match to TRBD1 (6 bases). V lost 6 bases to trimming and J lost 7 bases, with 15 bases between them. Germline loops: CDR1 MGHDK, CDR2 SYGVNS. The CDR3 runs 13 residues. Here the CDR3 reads CASSPWGASGYTF. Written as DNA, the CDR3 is TGTGCCAGCAGCCCCTGGGGGGCATCTGGCTACACCTTC.

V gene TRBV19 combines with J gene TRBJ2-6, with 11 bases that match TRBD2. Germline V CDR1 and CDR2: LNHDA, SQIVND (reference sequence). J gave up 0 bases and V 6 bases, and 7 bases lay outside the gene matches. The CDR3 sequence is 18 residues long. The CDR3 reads CASRSGTSGYSGANVLTF. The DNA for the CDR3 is TGTGCCAGTAGGTCAGGGACTAGCGGATACTCTGGGGCCAACGTCCTGACTTTC. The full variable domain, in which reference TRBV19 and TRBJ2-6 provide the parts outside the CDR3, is DGGITQSPKYLFRKEGQNVTLSCEQNLNHDAMYWYRQDPGQGLRLIYYSQIVNDFQKGDIAEGYSVSREKKESFPLTVTSAQKNPTAFYLCASRSGTSGYSGANVLTFGAGSRLTVL.

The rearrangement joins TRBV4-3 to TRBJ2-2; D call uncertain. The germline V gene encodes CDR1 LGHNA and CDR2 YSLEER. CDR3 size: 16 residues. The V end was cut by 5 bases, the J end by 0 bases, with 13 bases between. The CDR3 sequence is CASSRGNPPNTGELFF. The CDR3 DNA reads TGCGCCAGCAGCAGAGGCAATCCCCCGAACACCGGGGAGCTGTTTTTT.

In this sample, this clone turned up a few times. The CDR3 sequence is CASSFRPQGQNTEAFF. Written as DNA, the CDR3 is TGTGCCAGCAGTTTTAGGCCGCAAGGGCAGAACACTGAAGCTTTCTTT. The chain recombines TRBV27 with TRBJ1-1; D remains ambiguous. Trimming took 3 bases from V and 1 from J, leaving 15 bases between them. Germline assignment: CDR1 MNHEY and CDR2 SMNVEV (reference sequence). The CDR3 extends over 16 amino acids.

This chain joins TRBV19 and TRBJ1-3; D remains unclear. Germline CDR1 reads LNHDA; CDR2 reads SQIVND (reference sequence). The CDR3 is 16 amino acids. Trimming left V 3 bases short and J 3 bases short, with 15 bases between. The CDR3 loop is CASSITAGRIGNTIYF. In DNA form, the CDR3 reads TGTGCCAGTAGTATCACCGCAGGTCGAATTGGAAACACCATATATTTT.

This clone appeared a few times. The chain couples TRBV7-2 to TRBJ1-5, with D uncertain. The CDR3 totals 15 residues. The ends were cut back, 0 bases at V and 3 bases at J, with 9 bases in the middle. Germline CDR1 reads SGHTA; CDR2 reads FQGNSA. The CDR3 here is CASSLAHGYNQPQHF. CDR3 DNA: TGTGCCAGCAGCTTAGCGCACGGGTACAATCAGCCCCAGCATTTT.

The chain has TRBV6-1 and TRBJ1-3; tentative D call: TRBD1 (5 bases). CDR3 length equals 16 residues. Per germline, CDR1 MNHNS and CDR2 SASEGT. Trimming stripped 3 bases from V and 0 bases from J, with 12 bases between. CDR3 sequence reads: CASSEGPLNSGNTIYF. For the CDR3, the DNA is TGTGCCAGCAGTGAGGGACCATTGAACTCTGGAAACACCATATATTTT.

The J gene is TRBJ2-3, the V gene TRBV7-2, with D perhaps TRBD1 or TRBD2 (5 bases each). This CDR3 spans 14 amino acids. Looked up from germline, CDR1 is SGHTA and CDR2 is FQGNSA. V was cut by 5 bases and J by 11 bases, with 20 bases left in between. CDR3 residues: CASSGRGIVRGQYF. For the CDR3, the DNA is TGTGCCAGCAGCGGCCGGGGCATAGTGAGGGGGCAGTATTTT.

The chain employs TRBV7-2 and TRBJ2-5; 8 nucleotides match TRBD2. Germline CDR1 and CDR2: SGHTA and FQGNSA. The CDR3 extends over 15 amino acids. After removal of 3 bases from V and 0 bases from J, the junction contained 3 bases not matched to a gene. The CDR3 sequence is CASSFASGYQETQYF. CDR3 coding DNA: TGTGCCAGCAGCTTCGCTAGCGGGTACCAAGAGACCCAGTACTTC.

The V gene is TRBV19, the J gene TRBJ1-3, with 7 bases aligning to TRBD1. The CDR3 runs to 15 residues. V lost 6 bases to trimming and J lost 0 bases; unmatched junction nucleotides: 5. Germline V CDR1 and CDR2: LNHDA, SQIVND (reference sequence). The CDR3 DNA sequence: TGTGCCAGTAGCACGACAGGGTTCTCTGGAAACACCATATATTTT. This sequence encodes CASSTTGFSGNTIYF.

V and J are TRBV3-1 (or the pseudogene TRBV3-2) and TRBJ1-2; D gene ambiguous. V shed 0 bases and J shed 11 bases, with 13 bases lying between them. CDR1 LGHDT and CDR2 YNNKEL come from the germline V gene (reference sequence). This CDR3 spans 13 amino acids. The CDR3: CASSQDSPRPYTF. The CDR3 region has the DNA TGTGCCAGCAGCCAAGATAGCCCCCGGCCTTACACCTTC.

CDR3: CASSPFEMGNIQYF. For the CDR3, the DNA is TGTGCCAGCAGCCCTTTCGAAATGGGAAACATTCAGTACTTC. The gene calls are TRBV11-3 and TRBJ2-4; D is undetermined. The CDR3 is made up of 14 amino acids. V was pared by 5 bases and J by 6 bases, with 14 bases between. Per germline, CDR1 SGHNT and CDR2 YENEEA. Looking up the rest from reference TRBV11-3 and TRBJ2-4 gives the full variable domain: EAGVVQSPRYKIIEKKQPVAFWCNPISGHNTLYWYLQNLGQGPELLIRYENEEAVDDSQLPKDRFSAERLKGVDSTLKIQPAELGDSAVYLCASSPFEMGNIQYFGAGTRLSVL.

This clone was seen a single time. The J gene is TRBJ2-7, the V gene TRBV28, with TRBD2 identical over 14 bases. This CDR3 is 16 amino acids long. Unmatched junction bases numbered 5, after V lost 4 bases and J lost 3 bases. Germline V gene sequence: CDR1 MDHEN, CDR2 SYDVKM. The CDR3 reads CASSSTGLAGVYEQYF. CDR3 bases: TGTGCCAGCAGTTCAACGGGACTAGCGGGAGTCTACGAGCAGTACTTC. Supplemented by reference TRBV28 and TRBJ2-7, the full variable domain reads DVKVTQSSRYLVKRTGEKVFLECVQDMDHENMFWYRQDPGLGLRLIYFSYDVKMKEKGDIPEGYSVSREKKERFSLILESASTNQTSMYLCASSSTGLAGVYEQYFGPGTRLTVT.

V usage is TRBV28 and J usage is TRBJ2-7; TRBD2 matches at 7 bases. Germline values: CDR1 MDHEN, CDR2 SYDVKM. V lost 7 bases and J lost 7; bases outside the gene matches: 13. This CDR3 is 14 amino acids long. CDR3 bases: TGTGCCAGCAAACTTAGCGGGTTGGCTCGGGAGCAGTACTTC. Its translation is CASKLSGLAREQYF.

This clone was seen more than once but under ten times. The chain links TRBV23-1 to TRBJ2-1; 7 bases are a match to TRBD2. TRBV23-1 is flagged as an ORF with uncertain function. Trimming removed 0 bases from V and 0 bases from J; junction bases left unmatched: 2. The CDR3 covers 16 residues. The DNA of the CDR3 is TGCGCCAGCAGTCAATCGGGCGGGAGCTCCTACAATGAGCAGTTCTTC. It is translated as CASSQSGGSSYNEQFF.

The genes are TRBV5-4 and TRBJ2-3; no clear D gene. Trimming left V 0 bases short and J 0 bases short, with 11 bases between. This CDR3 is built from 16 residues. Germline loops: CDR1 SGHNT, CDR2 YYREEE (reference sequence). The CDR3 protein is CASSLATLPSTDTQYF. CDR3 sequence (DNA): TGTGCCAGCAGCTTGGCTACATTACCTAGCACAGATACGCAGTATTTT. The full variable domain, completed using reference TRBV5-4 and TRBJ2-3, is ETGVTQSPTHLIKTRGQQVTLRCSSQSGHNTVSWYQQALGQGPQFIFQYYREEENGRGNFPPRFSGLQFPNYSSELNVNALELDDSALYLCASSLATLPSTDTQYFGPGTRLTVL.

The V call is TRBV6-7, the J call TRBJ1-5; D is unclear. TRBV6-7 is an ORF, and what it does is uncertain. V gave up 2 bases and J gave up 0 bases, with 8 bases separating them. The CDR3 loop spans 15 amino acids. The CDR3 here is CASSYRCYSNQPQHF. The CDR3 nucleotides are TGTGCCAGCAGTTACAGGTGTTATAGCAATCAGCCCCAGCATTTT.

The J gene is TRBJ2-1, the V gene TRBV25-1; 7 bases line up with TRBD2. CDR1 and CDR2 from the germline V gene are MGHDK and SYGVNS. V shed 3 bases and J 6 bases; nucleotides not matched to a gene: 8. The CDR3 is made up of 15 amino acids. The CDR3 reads CASSDVGGPFNEQFF. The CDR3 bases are TGTGCCAGCAGTGACGTGGGAGGGCCCTTCAATGAGCAGTTCTTC.

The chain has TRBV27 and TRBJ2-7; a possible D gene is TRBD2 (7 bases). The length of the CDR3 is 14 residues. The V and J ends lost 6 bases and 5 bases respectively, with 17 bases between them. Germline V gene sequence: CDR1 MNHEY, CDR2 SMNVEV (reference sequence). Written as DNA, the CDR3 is TGTGCCAGCAGCCCCCAGGCGGGGGCGGACGAGCAGTACTTC. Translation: CASSPQAGADEQYF.

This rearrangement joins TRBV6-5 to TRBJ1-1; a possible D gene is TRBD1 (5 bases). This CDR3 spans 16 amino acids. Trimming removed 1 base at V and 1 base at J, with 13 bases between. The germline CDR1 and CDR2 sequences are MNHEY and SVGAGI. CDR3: CASSYWGGRRNTEAFF. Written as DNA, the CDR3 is TGTGCCAGCAGTTACTGGGGCGGGAGGAGGAACACTGAAGCTTTCTTT.

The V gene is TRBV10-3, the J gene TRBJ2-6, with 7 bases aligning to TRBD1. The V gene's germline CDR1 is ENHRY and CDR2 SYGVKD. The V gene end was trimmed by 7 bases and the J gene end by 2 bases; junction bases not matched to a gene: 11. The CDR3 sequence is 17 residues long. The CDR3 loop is CAITDGDRYTGANVLTF. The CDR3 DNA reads TGTGCCATCACCGACGGGGACAGATATACTGGGGCCAACGTCCTGACTTTC.

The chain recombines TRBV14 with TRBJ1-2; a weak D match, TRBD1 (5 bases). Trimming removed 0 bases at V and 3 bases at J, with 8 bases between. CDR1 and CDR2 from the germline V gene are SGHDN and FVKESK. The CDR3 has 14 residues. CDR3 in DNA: TGTGCCAGCAGCCAAGATGCCAGGGACTATGGCTACACCTTC. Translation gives CASSQDARDYGYTF.

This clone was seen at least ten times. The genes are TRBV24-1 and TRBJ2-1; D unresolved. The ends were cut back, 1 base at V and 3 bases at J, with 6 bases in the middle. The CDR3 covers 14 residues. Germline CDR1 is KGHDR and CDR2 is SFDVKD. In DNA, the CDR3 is TGTGCCACCAGTGATTTTTCTGACTACAATGAGCAGTTCTTC. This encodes CATSDFSDYNEQFF.

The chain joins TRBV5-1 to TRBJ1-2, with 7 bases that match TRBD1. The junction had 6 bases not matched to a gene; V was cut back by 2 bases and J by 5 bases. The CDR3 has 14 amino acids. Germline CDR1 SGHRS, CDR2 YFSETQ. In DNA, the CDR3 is TGCGCCAGCAGCTTTCTCAGACAGGGTTATGGCTACACCTTC. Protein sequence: CASSFLRQGYGYTF.

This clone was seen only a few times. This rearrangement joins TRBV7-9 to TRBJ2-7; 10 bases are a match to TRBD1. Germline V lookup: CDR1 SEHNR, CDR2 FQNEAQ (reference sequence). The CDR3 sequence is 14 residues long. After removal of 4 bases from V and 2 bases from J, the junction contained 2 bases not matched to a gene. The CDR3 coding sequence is TGTGCCAGCAGCTCTGACAGGGGGCCCTACGAGCAGTACTTC. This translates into CASSSDRGPYEQYF.

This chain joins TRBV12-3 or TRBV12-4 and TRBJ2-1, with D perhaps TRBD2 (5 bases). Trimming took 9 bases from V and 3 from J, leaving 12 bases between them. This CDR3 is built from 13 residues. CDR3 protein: CASLALDYNEQFF. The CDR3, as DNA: TGTGCCAGTCTAGCACTAGACTACAATGAGCAGTTCTTC.

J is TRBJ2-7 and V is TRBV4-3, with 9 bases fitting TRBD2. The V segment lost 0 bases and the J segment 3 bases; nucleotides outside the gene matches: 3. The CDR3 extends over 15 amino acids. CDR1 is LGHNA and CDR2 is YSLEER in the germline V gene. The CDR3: CASSQDNSGSYEQYF. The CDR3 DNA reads TGCGCCAGCAGCCAAGATAATAGCGGGAGCTACGAGCAGTACTTC.

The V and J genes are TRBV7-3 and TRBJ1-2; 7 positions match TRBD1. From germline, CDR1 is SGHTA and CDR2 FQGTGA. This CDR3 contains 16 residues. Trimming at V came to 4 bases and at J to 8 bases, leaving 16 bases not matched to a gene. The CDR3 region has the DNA TGTGCCAGCAGCTCGGCCCGACAGGGAGGTGCAGGGGGCTACACCTTC. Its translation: CASSSARQGGAGGYTF.

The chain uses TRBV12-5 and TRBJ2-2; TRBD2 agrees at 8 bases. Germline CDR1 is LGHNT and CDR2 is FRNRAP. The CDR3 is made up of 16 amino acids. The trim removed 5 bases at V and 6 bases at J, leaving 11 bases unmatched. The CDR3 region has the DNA TGTGCTAGTGGTCGTGACACGGGACTAGTATCCGGGGAGCTGTTTTTT. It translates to CASGRDTGLVSGELFF.

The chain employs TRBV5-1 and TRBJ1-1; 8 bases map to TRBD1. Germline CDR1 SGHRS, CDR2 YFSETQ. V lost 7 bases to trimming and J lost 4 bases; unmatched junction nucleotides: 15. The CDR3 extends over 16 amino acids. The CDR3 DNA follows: TGCGCCAGCGGGGCAGGGGGCGCGCGGGTGGGCACTGAAGCTTTCTTT. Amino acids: CASGAGGARVGTEAFF.